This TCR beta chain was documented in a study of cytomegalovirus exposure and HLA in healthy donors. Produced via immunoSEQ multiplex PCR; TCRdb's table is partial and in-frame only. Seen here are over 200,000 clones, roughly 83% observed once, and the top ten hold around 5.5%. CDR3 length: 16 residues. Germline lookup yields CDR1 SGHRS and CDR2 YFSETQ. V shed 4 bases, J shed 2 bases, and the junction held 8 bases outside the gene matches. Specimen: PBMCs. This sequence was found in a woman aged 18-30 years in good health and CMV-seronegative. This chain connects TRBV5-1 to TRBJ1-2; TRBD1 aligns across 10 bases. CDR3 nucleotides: TGCGCCAGCAGCCCGTCCACGGGACAGGGGAACTATGGCTACACCTTC. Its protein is CASSPSTGQGNYGYTF.